These 16 T cell receptor beta chains came from one sample sequenced in a study of blood T cell repertoires in COVID-19. Produced via immunoSEQ multiplex PCR; TCRdb's table is partial and in-frame only. This table has over 120,000 clones, 75% to 80% appearing once. Sequencing was done on a sample of peripheral blood. All receptors derive from a woman between 45 and 60 years old with active or convalescent COVID-19.

There are a few counts of this clone. V and J are TRBV7-2 and TRBJ2-5, with D tentatively TRBD2 (5 bases). Trimming took off 1 base at V and 5 bases at J, with 14 bases between the two ends. CDR1 is SGHTA and CDR2 is FQGNSA in the germline V gene. This CDR3 contains 15 residues. CDR3 residues: CASSLVGGSWETQYF. The CDR3, as DNA: TGTGCCAGCAGCTTAGTAGGAGGAAGTTGGGAGACCCAGTACTTC. Using reference TRBV7-2 and TRBJ2-5 for the parts outside the CDR3, the full variable domain is GAGVSQSPSNKVTEKGKDVELRCDPISGHTALYWYRQSLGQGLEFLIYFQGNSAPDKSGLPSDRFSAERTGGSVSTLTIQRTQQEDSAVYLCASSLVGGSWETQYFGPGTRLLVL.

The V and J genes are TRBV11-2 and TRBJ1-1; 8 bases match TRBD1. The germline V gene has CDR1 SGHAT and CDR2 FQNNGV. The CDR3 is 16 amino acids. Germline trimming cut 0 bases from V and 11 bases from J; bases unmatched to any gene: 14. The chain's CDR3 is CASSLDQAIRGLGAFF. For the CDR3, the DNA is TGTGCCAGCAGCTTAGATCAGGCCATCAGGGGGCTCGGTGCTTTCTTT. The whole variable domain, remainder taken from reference TRBV11-2 and TRBJ1-1, is EAGVAQSPRYKIIEKRQSVAFWCNPISGHATLYWYQQILGQGPKLLIQFQNNGVVDDSQLPKDRFSAERLKGVDSTLKIQPAKLEDSAVYLCASSLDQAIRGLGAFFGQGTRLTVV.

The CDR3 protein is CASSELAVLGETQYF. The CDR3 DNA is TGTGCCAGTAGTGAGCTAGCGGTCCTCGGGGAGACCCAGTACTTC. This chain links TRBV19 with TRBJ2-5; 7 positions match TRBD2. J was trimmed by 5 bases and V by 5 bases; bases with no gene match: 11. The germline V gene has CDR1 LNHDA and CDR2 SQIVND (reference sequence). There are 15 residues in the CDR3. The whole variable domain, remainder taken from reference TRBV19 and TRBJ2-5, is DGGITQSPKYLFRKEGQNVTLSCEQNLNHDAMYWYRQDPGQGLRLIYYSQIVNDFQKGDIAEGYSVSREKKESFPLTVTSAQKNPTAFYLCASSELAVLGETQYFGPGTRLLVL.

The V gene is TRBV7-2, the J gene TRBJ2-7; the D gene is possibly TRBD1 (5 bases). CDR1 and CDR2 from the germline V gene are SGHTA and FQGNSA. This CDR3 comprises 13 residues. Trimming shortened V by 6 bases and J by 3 bases, and 12 bases separated the two germline ends. The CDR3 DNA sequence: TGTGCCAGCAGTCTGACAGATATCTACGAGCAGTACTTC. The encoded protein is CASSLTDIYEQYF.

The chain links TRBV7-3 to TRBJ2-1, with no clear D. The V gene's germline CDR1 is SGHTA and CDR2 FQGTGA. This CDR3 spans 17 amino acids. The V and J ends lost 0 bases and 1 base respectively, with 13 bases between them. CDR3 nucleotide sequence: TGTGCCAGCAGCTTAACTGGGCCATTGGGTTCCTACAATGAGCAGTTCTTC. This translates into CASSLTGPLGSYNEQFF.

The genes are TRBV19 and TRBJ1-2; D is unclear. CDR3 length: 14 residues. CDR1 and CDR2 from the germline V gene are LNHDA and SQIVND (reference sequence). Trimming took off 0 bases at V and 4 bases at J, with 9 bases between the two ends. This chain's CDR3 is CASSIDEAGYGYTF. CDR3 nucleotide sequence: TGTGCCAGTAGTATAGACGAGGCGGGCTATGGCTACACCTTC.

The chain links TRBV5-1 to TRBJ2-1; TRBD2 matches at 12 bases. Germline CDR1 reads SGHRS; CDR2 reads YFSETQ. The ends lost 4 bases at V and 6 bases at J; junction bases unmatched: 5. The CDR3 runs 15 residues. Here the CDR3 reads CASSNPSGGANEQFF. The DNA of the CDR3 is TGCGCCAGCAGCAACCCTAGCGGGGGGGCCAATGAGCAGTTCTTC.

The chain uses TRBV7-8 and TRBJ1-3, with 7 bases lining up with TRBD1. V lost 5 bases to trimming and J lost 7 bases; unmatched junction nucleotides: 5. The CDR3 contains 13 residues. Germline lookup yields CDR1 SGHVS and CDR2 FQNEAQ. As DNA, the CDR3 is TGTGCCAGCAGCCGACAGGGAAGTAACACCATATATTTT. Translated, it gives CASSRQGSNTIYF.

V usage is TRBV4-2 and J usage is TRBJ1-1, with a tentative D call TRBD1 (5 bases). The V and J ends lost 1 base and 3 bases respectively, with 24 bases between them. This CDR3 contains 19 residues. The V gene's germline CDR1 is LGHNA and CDR2 YNFKEQ. CDR3 sequence (DNA): TGTGCCAGCAGCCAAGGCCCCAGGGAGGGAGCCTTTTTGGACACTGAAGCTTTCTTT. Its translation: CASSQGPREGAFLDTEAFF.

The gene calls are TRBV6-4 and TRBJ2-2, with TRBD1 matching 7 bases. The CDR3 loop spans 14 amino acids. The germline gives CDR1 MRHNA, CDR2 SNTAGT. V shed 6 bases and J 7 bases; nucleotides not matched to a gene: 8. In DNA form, the CDR3 reads TGTGCCAGCAGACTGGGACAGTCGTTCGGGGAGCTGTTTTTT. It encodes CASRLGQSFGELFF.

The chain employs TRBV6-5 and TRBJ2-5; tentatively, D is TRBD2 (5 bases). This CDR3 spans 11 amino acids. V was trimmed by 8 bases and J by 5 bases, leaving 9 bases between them. CDR1 is MNHEY and CDR2 is SVGAGI in the germline V gene. The DNA for the CDR3 is TGTGCCAGCCGGACTGCGGAGACCCAGTACTTC. Protein product: CASRTAETQYF.

This clone has a handful of counts. The gene calls are TRBV18 and TRBJ2-5; 9 bases are shared with TRBD1. The ends lost 6 bases at V and 5 bases at J; junction bases unmatched: 10. CDR3 length equals 15 residues. Germline loops: CDR1 KGHSH, CDR2 LQKENI. CDR3 in DNA: TGTGCCAGCTCTCCTGGAACAGGGGGCCGGGAGACCCAGTACTTC. Amino acids: CASSPGTGGRETQYF.

The rearrangement links TRBV11-1 to TRBJ2-3; TRBD1 aligns across 7 bases. Looked up from germline, CDR1 is SGHAT and CDR2 is FQDESV (reference sequence). CDR3 length: 16 residues. After removal of 4 bases from V and 1 base from J, the junction contained 8 bases not matched to a gene. DNA of the CDR3: TGTGCCAGCAGCTCCCACCTTACAGGGGGCACAGATACGCAGTATTTT. This encodes CASSSHLTGGTDTQYF.

The J gene is TRBJ1-6, the V gene TRBV5-5; TRBD1 matches at 8 bases. The junction had 5 bases not matched to a gene; V was cut back by 2 bases and J by 7 bases. This CDR3 has 15 residues. Germline CDR1 reads SGHKS; CDR2 reads YYEKEE (reference sequence). This CDR3 reads CASSFQGQGNSPLHF. CDR3 bases: TGTGCCAGCAGCTTCCAAGGACAGGGAAATTCACCCCTCCACTTT.

This clone was detected a few times. The chain couples TRBV6-2 or TRBV6-3 to TRBJ1-5, with D maybe TRBD1 (5 bases). CDR3 length: 20 amino acids. The germline CDR1 and CDR2 sequences are MNHEY and SVGEGT. V was shortened by 5 bases and J by 1 base, with 27 bases between the two germline ends. Here the CDR3 reads CASSTLRRQGEARSNQPQHF. CDR3 nucleotides: TGTGCCAGCAGTACACTCCGCCGTCAAGGGGAAGCGAGGAGCAATCAGCCCCAGCATTTT.

V and J are TRBV5-6 and TRBJ1-1; 9 bases align to TRBD1. This CDR3 spans 13 amino acids. V shed 1 base and J 8 bases; nucleotides not matched to a gene: 3. Germline V gene data show CDR1 as SGHDT and CDR2 as YYEEEE. CDR3 loop: CASSLNRGREAFF. The DNA for the CDR3 is TGTGCCAGCAGCTTGAACAGGGGGCGCGAAGCTTTCTTT.